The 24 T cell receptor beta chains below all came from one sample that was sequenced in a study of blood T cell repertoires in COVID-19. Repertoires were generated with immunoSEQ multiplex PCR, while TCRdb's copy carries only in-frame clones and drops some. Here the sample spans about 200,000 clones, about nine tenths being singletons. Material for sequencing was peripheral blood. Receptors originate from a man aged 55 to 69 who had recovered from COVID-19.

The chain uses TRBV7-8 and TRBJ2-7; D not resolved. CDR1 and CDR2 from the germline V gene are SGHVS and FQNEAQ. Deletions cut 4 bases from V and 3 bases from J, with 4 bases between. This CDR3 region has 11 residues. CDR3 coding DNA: TGTGCCAGCAGCTCTAACTACGAGCAGTACTTC. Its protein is CASSSNYEQYF.

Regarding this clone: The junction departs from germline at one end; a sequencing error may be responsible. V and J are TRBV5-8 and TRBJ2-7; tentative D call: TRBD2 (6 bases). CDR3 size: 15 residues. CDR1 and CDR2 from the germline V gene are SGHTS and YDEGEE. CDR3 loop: CASSSAVRGSNEQYF. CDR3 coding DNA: TGTGCCAGCAGCTCTGCTGTGCGGGGCTCCAACGAGCAGTACTTC.

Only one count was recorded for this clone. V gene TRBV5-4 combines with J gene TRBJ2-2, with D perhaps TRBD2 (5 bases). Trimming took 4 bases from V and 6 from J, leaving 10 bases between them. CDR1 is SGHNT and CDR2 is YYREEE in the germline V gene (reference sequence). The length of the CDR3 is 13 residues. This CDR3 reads CASSRGEAGELFF. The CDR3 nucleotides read TGTGCCAGCAGCCGGGGAGAGGCCGGGGAGCTGTTTTTT.

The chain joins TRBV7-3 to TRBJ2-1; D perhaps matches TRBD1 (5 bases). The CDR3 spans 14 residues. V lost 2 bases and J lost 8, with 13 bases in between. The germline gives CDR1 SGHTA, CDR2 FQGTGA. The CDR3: CASSLPGLFHEQFF. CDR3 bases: TGTGCCAGCAGCTTACCAGGGCTTTTTCATGAGCAGTTCTTC.

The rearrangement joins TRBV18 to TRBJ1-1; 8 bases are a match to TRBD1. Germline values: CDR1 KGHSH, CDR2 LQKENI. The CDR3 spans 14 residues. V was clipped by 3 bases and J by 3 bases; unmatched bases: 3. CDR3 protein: CASSPVQGDTEAFF. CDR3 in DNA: TGTGCCAGCTCACCTGTACAGGGGGACACTGAAGCTTTCTTT. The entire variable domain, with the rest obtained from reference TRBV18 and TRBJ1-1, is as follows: NAGVMQNPRHLVRRRGQEARLRCSPMKGHSHVYWYRQLPEEGLKFMVYLQKENIIDESGMPKERFSAEFPKEGPSILRIQQVVRGDSAAYFCASSPVQGDTEAFFGQGTRLTVV.

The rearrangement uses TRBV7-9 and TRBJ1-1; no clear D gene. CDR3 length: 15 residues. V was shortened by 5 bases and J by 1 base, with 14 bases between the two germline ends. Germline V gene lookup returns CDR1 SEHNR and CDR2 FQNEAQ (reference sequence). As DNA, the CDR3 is TGTGCCAGCAGCCCGTCGGCCCGCGGGAACACTGAAGCTTTCTTT. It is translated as CASSPSARGNTEAFF.

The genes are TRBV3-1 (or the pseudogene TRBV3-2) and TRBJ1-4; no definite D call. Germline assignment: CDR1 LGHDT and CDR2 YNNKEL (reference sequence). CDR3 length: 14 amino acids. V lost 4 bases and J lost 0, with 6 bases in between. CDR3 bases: TGTGCCAGCAGCCCAGGAACAACTAATGAAAAACTGTTTTTT. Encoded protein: CASSPGTTNEKLFF.

CDR3 sequence reads: CASSFYRDTEAFF. CDR3 nucleotide sequence: TGTGCCAGCAGTTTCTACAGGGACACTGAAGCTTTCTTT. The chain has TRBV12-3 or TRBV12-4 and TRBJ1-1; D perhaps matches TRBD1 (6 bases). Trimming removed 3 bases from V and 3 bases from J, with 8 bases in between. The CDR3 consists of 13 residues.

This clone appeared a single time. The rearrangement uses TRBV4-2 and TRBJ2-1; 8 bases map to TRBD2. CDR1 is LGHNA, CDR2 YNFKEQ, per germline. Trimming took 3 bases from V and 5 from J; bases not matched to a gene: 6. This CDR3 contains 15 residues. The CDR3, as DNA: TGTGCCAGCAGCCAGGTTCGCGGGGGGAACAATGAGCAGTTCTTC. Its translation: CASSQVRGGNNEQFF.

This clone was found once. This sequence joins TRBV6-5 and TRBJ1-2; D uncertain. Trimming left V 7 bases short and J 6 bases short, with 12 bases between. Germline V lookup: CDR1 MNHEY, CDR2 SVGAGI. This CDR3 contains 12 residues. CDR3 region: CASTYTVNGYTF. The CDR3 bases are TGTGCCAGCACTTATACGGTCAATGGCTACACCTTC.

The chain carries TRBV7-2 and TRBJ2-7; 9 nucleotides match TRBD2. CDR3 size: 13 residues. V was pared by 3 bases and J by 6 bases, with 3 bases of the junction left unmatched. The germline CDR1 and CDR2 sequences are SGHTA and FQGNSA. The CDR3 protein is CASSFGLAREQYF. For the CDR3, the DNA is TGTGCCAGCAGCTTTGGACTAGCGCGCGAGCAGTACTTC.

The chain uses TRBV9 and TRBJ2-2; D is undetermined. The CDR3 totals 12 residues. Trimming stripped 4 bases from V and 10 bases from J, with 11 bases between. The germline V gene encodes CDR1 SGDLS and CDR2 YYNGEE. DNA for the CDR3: TGTGCCAGCAGCAAAACTGGTCAGGAGCTGTTTTTT. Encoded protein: CASSKTGQELFF.

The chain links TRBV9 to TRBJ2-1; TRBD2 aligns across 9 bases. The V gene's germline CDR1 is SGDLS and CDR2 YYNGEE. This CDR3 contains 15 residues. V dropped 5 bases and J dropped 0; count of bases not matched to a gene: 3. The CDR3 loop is CASRAGGSSYNEQFF. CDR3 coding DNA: TGTGCCAGCAGGGCGGGGGGGAGCTCCTACAATGAGCAGTTCTTC.

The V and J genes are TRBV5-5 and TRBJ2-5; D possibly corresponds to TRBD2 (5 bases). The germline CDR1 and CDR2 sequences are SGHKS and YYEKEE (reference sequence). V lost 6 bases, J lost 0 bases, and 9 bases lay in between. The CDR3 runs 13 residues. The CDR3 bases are TGTGCCAGCATGCCGGGGTACCAAGAGACCCAGTACTTC. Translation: CASMPGYQETQYF.

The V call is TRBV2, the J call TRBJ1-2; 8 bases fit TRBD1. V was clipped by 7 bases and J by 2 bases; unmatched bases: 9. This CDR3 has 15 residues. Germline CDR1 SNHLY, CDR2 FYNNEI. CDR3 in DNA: TGTGCCAGCATCCTGGACAGGGTGAGCAACTATGGCTACACCTTC. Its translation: CASILDRVSNYGYTF.

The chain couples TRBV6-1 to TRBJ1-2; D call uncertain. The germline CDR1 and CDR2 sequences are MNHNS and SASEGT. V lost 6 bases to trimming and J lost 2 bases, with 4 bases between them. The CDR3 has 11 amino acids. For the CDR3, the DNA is TGTGCCAGCAGCCAAAACTATGGCTACACCTTC. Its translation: CASSQNYGYTF.

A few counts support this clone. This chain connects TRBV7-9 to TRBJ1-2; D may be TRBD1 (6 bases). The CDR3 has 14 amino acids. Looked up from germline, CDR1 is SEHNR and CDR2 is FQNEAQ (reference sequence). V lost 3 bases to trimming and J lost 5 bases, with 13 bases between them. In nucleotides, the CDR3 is TGTGCCAGCAGCTTCGGACAGCCTGAGTATGGCTACACCTTC. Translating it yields CASSFGQPEYGYTF.

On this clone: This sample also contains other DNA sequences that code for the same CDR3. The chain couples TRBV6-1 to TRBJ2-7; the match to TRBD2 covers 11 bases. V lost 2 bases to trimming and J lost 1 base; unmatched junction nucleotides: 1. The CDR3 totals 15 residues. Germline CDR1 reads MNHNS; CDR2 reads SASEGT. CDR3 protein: CASSERLAGSYEQYF. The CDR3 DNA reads TGTGCCAGCAGTGAACGACTAGCGGGGTCCTACGAGCAGTACTTC.

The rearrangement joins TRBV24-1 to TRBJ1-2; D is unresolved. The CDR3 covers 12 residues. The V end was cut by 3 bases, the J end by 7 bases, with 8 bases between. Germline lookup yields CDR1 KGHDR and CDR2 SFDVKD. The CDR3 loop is CATSDGRAGYTF. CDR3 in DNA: TGTGCCACCAGTGATGGGCGGGCTGGCTACACCTTC.

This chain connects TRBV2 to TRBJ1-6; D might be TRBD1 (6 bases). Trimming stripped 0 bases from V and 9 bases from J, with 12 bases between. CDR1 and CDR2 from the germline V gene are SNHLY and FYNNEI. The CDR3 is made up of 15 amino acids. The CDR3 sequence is CASSEAGTHRSPLHF. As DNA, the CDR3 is TGTGCCAGCAGTGAAGCCGGGACACACCGTTCACCCCTCCACTTT.

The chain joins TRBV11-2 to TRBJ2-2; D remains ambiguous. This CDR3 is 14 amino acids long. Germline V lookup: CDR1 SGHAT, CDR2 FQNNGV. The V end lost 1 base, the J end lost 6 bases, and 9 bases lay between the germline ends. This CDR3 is CASSLAAGPGELFF. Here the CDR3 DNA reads TGTGCCAGCAGCTTAGCGGCAGGCCCCGGGGAGCTGTTTTTT.

The CDR3 reads CASWTQGNYGYTF. The CDR3 DNA is TGTGCCAGCTGGACCCAGGGAAACTATGGCTACACCTTC. This chain uses TRBV19 with TRBJ1-2; perhaps TRBD1 as D (5 bases). Per the germline V gene, CDR1 is LNHDA and CDR2 is SQIVND (reference sequence). The CDR3 extends over 13 amino acids. The V gene lost 9 bases and the J gene lost 2 bases, with 13 bases spanning the gap.

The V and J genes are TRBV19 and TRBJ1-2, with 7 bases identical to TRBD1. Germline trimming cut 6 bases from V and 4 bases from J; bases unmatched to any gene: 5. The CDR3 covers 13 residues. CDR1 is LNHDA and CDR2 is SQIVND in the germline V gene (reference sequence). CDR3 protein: CASRPTGSYGYTF. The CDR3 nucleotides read TGTGCCAGTAGGCCGACAGGGAGCTATGGCTACACCTTC.

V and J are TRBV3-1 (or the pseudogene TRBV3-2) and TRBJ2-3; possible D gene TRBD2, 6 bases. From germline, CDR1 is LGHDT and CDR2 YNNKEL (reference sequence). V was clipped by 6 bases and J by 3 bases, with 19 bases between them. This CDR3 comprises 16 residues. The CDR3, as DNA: TGTGCCAGCAGTTCCCGGGACTGGCAAGTTACAGATACGCAGTATTTT. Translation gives CASSSRDWQVTDTQYF.